This is a list of T cell receptor beta chains from one sample in a study of blood T cell repertoires in COVID-19. Clones were read by immunoSEQ multiplex PCR, and TCRdb kept only the in-frame ones, dropping some. Of more than 200,000 clones in the sample, roughly four fifths were seen once. Sequenced sample: peripheral blood. The receptor set was obtained from a man aged 80 or over with acute or convalescent COVID-19. Each CDR3 is given with its conserved first and last residue. Fields, in order: D gene, clone size, V gene, CDR3 length, J gene, CDR3 DNA, CDR3 protein. A D gene is named only where the DNA matches it firmly. Clone size is given for some rows only: seen once, a few or many times, or a class if the clone is expanded.

D: .; size: .; V: TRBV2; length: 13; J: TRBJ1-2; DNA: TGTGCCAGCAAGTGGCAGGTCGACTATGGCTACACCTTC; CDR3: CASKWQVDYGYTF
D: .; size: .; V: TRBV2; length: 15; J: TRBJ1-5; DNA: TGTGCCAGCAGTGATTTCGGCGGGGCTGGTCAGCCCCAGCATTTT; CDR3: CASSDFGGAGQPQHF
D: TRBD1; size: .; V: TRBV6-5; length: 13; J: TRBJ1-2; DNA: TGTGCCAGCAGTCAAACAGGGGGCACTGGCTACACCTTC; CDR3: CASSQTGGTGYTF
D: .; size: .; V: TRBV27; length: 14; J: TRBJ1-1; DNA: TGTGCCAGCATGGCGGCGGTGAGGAACACTGAAGCTTTCTTT; CDR3: CASMAAVRNTEAFF
D: TRBD1; size: once; V: TRBV4-1; length: 18; J: TRBJ1-5; DNA: TGCGCCAGCAGCCACCCCCGGACAGGGGGCAAGGGCAATCAGCCCCAGCATTTT; CDR3: CASSHPRTGGKGNQPQHF
D: .; size: .; V: TRBV6-1; length: 14; J: TRBJ2-1; DNA: TGTGCCAGCAGTGAGAGCGATCCTCAGGGAGAGCAGTTCTTC; CDR3: CASSESDPQGEQFF
D: TRBD1; size: once; V: TRBV6-1; length: 17; J: TRBJ1-6; DNA: TGTGCCAGCAGTGAAGGGAGCAGGGGGCTCAATAATTCACCCCTCCACTTT; CDR3: CASSEGSRGLNNSPLHF
D: .; size: .; V: TRBV5-6; length: 16; J: TRBJ1-5; DNA: TGTGCCAGCAGCTTGGCAGGGTCCCCAAGCAATCAGCCCCAGCATTTT; CDR3: CASSLAGSPSNQPQHF
D: .; size: .; V: TRBV5-4; length: 16; J: TRBJ2-1; DNA: TGTGCCAGCAGCTTGGAAGGCGGGGTGTCCTACAATGAGCAGTTCTTC; CDR3: CASSLEGGVSYNEQFF
D: .; size: .; V: TRBV4-1; length: 17; J: TRBJ1-5; DNA: TGCGCCAGCAGCCAACCCTCCGGGTGGGGCCTCAATCAGCCCCAGCATTTT; CDR3: CASSQPSGWGLNQPQHF
D: TRBD1; size: .; V: TRBV18; length: 14; J: TRBJ1-2; DNA: TGTGCCAGCTCACCGGGACAGGGAAACTATGGCTACACCTTC; CDR3: CASSPGQGNYGYTF
D: TRBD2; size: .; V: TRBV5-1; length: 16; J: TRBJ2-3; DNA: TGCGCCAGCAGCTTGGTGGCTAGCGGGCGCACAGATACGCAGTATTTT; CDR3: CASSLVASGRTDTQYF
D: .; size: .; V: TRBV5-1; length: 12; J: TRBJ2-3; DNA: TGCGCCAGCAGCTTGACGGCAGATACGCAGTATTTT; CDR3: CASSLTADTQYF
D: .; size: .; V: TRBV18; length: 16; J: TRBJ2-3; DNA: TGTGCCAGCTCACCTGACTATGCTGCTAGCACAGATACGCAGTATTTT; CDR3: CASSPDYAASTDTQYF
D: TRBD1; size: .; V: TRBV19; length: 15; J: TRBJ1-5; DNA: TGTGCCAGCCGGGACAGGGCCGAGGGCAATCAGCCCCAGCATTTT; CDR3: CASRDRAEGNQPQHF
D: TRBD1; size: .; V: TRBV3-1/TRBV3-2; length: 17; J: TRBJ2-7; DNA: TGTGCCAGCAGCCAGGGACTCGCAGGACAGGGGTTCCACGAGCAGTACTTC; CDR3: CASSQGLAGQGFHEQYF
D: .; size: few; V: TRBV18; length: 14; J: TRBJ1-3; DNA: TGTGCCAGCTCACCTCAGGAATCTGGAAACACCATATATTTT; CDR3: CASSPQESGNTIYF
D: .; size: .; V: TRBV7-9; length: 13; J: TRBJ2-7; DNA: TGTGCCAGCAGCTTCCCATTCCCCTACGAGCAGTACTTC; CDR3: CASSFPFPYEQYF
D: TRBD2; size: .; V: TRBV19; length: 15; J: TRBJ2-1; DNA: TGTGCCAGTAGTATGGGGACTAGCGGGAGGGACGAGCAGTTCTTC; CDR3: CASSMGTSGRDEQFF
D: .; size: .; V: TRBV7-2; length: 15; J: TRBJ2-4; DNA: TGTGCCAGCAGCAACGCACCACTAGCTAGTGACATTCAGTACTTC; CDR3: CASSNAPLASDIQYF
D: TRBD1; size: few; V: TRBV2; length: 13; J: TRBJ2-7; DNA: TGTGCCAGCAGTAGACAGGGGTTCCACGAGCAGTACTTC; CDR3: CASSRQGFHEQYF
D: .; size: .; V: TRBV5-1; length: 15; J: TRBJ1-4; DNA: TGCGCCAGCAGCGTACGGGGCAGGGAGGGAGAAAAACTGTTTTTT; CDR3: CASSVRGREGEKLFF
D: .; size: .; V: TRBV5-6; length: 14; J: TRBJ2-7; DNA: TGTGCCAGCAGTCCTAGACTAGTAACCTACGAGCAGTACTTC; CDR3: CASSPRLVTYEQYF
D: .; size: .; V: TRBV15; length: 12; J: TRBJ1-1; DNA: TGTGCCACCAGTAAAGGGCAGGGCGAAGCTTTCTTT; CDR3: CATSKGQGEAFF
D: .; size: .; V: TRBV19; length: 13; J: TRBJ1-1; DNA: TGTGCCAGTAGTAGCAGGGTTCGGACTGAAGCTTTCTTT; CDR3: CASSSRVRTEAFF
D: .; size: .; V: TRBV6-5; length: 13; J: TRBJ1-5; DNA: TGTGCCAGCATGGCGGGGGCACGGCAGCCCCAGCATTTT; CDR3: CASMAGARQPQHF
D: .; size: .; V: TRBV5-5; length: 16; J: TRBJ2-3; DNA: TGTGCCAGCAGCTTAGGGCGGGCGACTAGCACAGATACGCAGTATTTT; CDR3: CASSLGRATSTDTQYF
D: .; size: few; V: TRBV12-3/TRBV12-4; length: 13; J: TRBJ1-2; DNA: TGTGCCAGCAGTCGGGACTCCAGATATGGCTACACCTTC; CDR3: CASSRDSRYGYTF
D: TRBD2; size: .; V: TRBV5-8; length: 17; J: TRBJ2-1; DNA: TGTGCCAGCAGCTCTAGGACTAGCGGGAGAGGCTACAATGAGCAGTTCTTC; CDR3: CASSSRTSGRGYNEQFF
D: .; size: .; V: TRBV20-1; length: 14; J: TRBJ2-7; DNA: TGCAGTGCTAGTAGGGGGAGTAGGGGTTACGAGCAGTACTTC; CDR3: CSASRGSRGYEQYF
D: .; size: .; V: TRBV6-5; length: 16; J: TRBJ1-1; DNA: TGTGCCAGCAGTTACTCAACAGGCCTCATGAACACTGAAGCTTTCTTT; CDR3: CASSYSTGLMNTEAFF